Listed here are 9 T cell receptor beta chains from one sample, sequenced in a study of cytomegalovirus exposure and HLA in healthy donors. PCR employed 60 Vbeta and 13 Jbeta primers. Sequencing used immunoSEQ multiplex PCR; TCRdb keeps in-frame clones, though not all of them. Counted here are about 55,000 clones, 65% to 80% occurring once; the ten biggest clones make up less than 3%. The sequencing sample was made of PBMCs. The receptors were sampled from a female donor in good health and CMV-seronegative.

This clone appeared a few times. V gene TRBV6-5 combines with J gene TRBJ2-7; TRBD1 aligns across 8 bases. The germline V gene has CDR1 MNHEY and CDR2 SVGAGI. The CDR3 extends over 15 amino acids. V lost 0 bases to trimming and J lost 1 base; unmatched junction nucleotides: 2. CDR3 in amino acids: CASSYSNRGSYEQYF. The CDR3 coding sequence is TGTGCCAGCAGTTACTCGAACAGGGGGTCCTACGAGCAGTACTTC.

With respect to this clone: Additional DNA sequences in this sample encode the identical CDR3. The chain uses TRBV7-6 and TRBJ2-1; D perhaps matches TRBD2 (5 bases). The germline CDR1 and CDR2 sequences are SGHVS and FNYEAQ. The CDR3 extends over 15 amino acids. Trimming cost V 5 bases and J 2 bases, with 13 bases left between them. The CDR3 here is CASSKLVSAYNEQFF. The DNA of the CDR3 is TGTGCCAGCAGCAAACTAGTGTCTGCCTACAATGAGCAGTTCTTC.

This clone was recorded only once. The rearrangement links TRBV30 to TRBJ2-3; 10 bases line up with TRBD2. This CDR3 has 17 residues. Germline V gene lookup returns CDR1 GTSNPN and CDR2 SVGIG (reference sequence). Trimming at V came to 4 bases and at J to 1 base, leaving 11 bases not matched to a gene. The CDR3 sequence is CAWTLTGTSVGTDTQYF. The CDR3 DNA reads TGTGCCTGGACCCTCACCGGGACTAGCGTTGGCACAGATACGCAGTATTTT. The full variable domain, its missing parts supplied by reference TRBV30 and TRBJ2-3, is SQTIHQWPATLVQPVGSPLSLECTVEGTSNPNLYWYRQAAGRGLQLLFYSVGIGQISSEVPQNLSASRPQDRQFILSSKKLLLSDSGFYLCAWTLTGTSVGTDTQYFGPGTRLTVL.

The chain links TRBV5-1 to TRBJ2-7; 7 positions match TRBD2. The V and J ends lost 5 bases and 0 bases, in that order; junction bases with no gene match: 5. The CDR3 has 14 residues. Germline values: CDR1 SGHRS, CDR2 YFSETQ. The CDR3 DNA follows: TGCGCCAGCAGTTCCAGCGGGGCCTCCTACGAGCAGTACTTC. Translated: CASSSSGASYEQYF.

This chain uses TRBV6-6 with TRBJ2-1, with a tentative D call TRBD2 (5 bases). CDR1 and CDR2 (germline): MNHNY, SVGAGI (reference sequence). The CDR3 runs to 13 residues. Trimming pared 2 bases from V and 12 bases from J, leaving 14 bases between. Here the CDR3 DNA reads TGTGCCAGCAGTTACGGATCGGGGAAAGGGCAGTTCTTC. It yields the protein CASSYGSGKGQFF.

This clone was counted a few times. J is TRBJ1-5 and V is TRBV5-6, with TRBD1 matching 8 bases. From germline, CDR1 is SGHDT and CDR2 YYEEEE. V shed 4 bases, J shed 9 bases, and the junction held 9 bases outside the gene matches. The CDR3 is 14 amino acids. The CDR3 reads CASSPGQGSPPQHF. The CDR3 nucleotides read TGTGCCAGCAGCCCCGGACAGGGTTCTCCGCCCCAGCATTTT.

The chain has TRBV9 and TRBJ2-7; maybe TRBD2 (6 bases). The CDR3 contains 13 residues. CDR1 and CDR2 (germline): SGDLS, YYNGEE. V dropped 0 bases and J dropped 6 bases, with 10 bases sitting between them. For the CDR3, the DNA is TGTGCCAGCAGCGTAGTAGCCGGGGGCGAGCAGTACTTC. Its translation: CASSVVAGGEQYF. The full variable domain, its missing parts supplied by reference TRBV9 and TRBJ2-7, is DSGVTQTPKHLITATGQRVTLRCSPRSGDLSVYWYQQSLDQGLQFLIQYYNGEERAKGNILERFSAQQFPDLHSELNLSSLELGDSALYFCASSVVAGGEQYFGPGTRLTVT.

The chain is built from TRBV10-3 and TRBJ1-4; D is possibly TRBD1 (5 bases). This CDR3 has 15 residues. Germline CDR1 is ENHRY and CDR2 is SYGVKD. Trimming took off 2 bases at V and 6 bases at J, with 13 bases between the two ends. For the CDR3, the DNA is TGTGCCATCAGTGAGGGGGGGGAGACCCATGAAAAACTGTTTTTT. It yields the protein CAISEGGETHEKLFF.

The chain has TRBV2 and TRBJ1-5; the D is unclear. The ends were cut back, 7 bases at V and 0 bases at J, with 10 bases in the middle. Germline V gene lookup returns CDR1 SNHLY and CDR2 FYNNEI. CDR3 length: 14 residues. CDR3 sequence reads: CASIGEVSNQPQHF. CDR3 nucleotide sequence: TGTGCCAGCATCGGGGAGGTTAGCAATCAGCCCCAGCATTTT.